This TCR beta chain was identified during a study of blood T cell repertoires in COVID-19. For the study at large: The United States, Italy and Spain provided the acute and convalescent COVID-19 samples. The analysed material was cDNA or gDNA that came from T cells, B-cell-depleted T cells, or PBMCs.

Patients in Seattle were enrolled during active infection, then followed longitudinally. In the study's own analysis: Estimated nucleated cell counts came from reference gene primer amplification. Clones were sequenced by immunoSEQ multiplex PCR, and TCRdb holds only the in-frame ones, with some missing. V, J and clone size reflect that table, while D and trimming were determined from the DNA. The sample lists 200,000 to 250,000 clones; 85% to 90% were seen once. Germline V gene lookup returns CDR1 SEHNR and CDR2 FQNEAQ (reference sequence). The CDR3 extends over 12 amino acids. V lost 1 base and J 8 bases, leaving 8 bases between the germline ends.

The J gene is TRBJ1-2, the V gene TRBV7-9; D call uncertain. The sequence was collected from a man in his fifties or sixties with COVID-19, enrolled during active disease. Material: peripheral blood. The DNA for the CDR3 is TGTGCCAGCAGCTTAGAAACTCGGGGCTACACCTTC. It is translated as CASSLETRGYTF. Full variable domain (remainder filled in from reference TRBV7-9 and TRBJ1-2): DTGVSQNPRHKITKRGQNVTFRCDPISEHNRLYWYRQTLGQGPEFLTYFQNEAQLEKSRLLSDRFSAERPKGSFSTLEIQRTEQGDSAMYLCASSLETRGYTFGSGTRLTVV.